These 14 T cell receptor beta chains originate from one sample sequenced in a study of blood T cells in healthy people across ages. Together with a sample-barcoded 5' primer, a J-beta primer mix was included in a second PCR lasting about 6 to 12 cycles. One entry per CDR3 protein results from TCRdb running MiXCR on the 5' RACE reads. The sample records about 800,000 distinct CDR3 sequences, about 45% being singletons. The source material was blood. Receptors were obtained from a man older than 75 in good health.

The chain couples TRBV9 to TRBJ2-5, with 13 bases lining up with TRBD2. V gave up 2 bases and J gave up 11 bases; unmatched junction bases: 9. The CDR3 runs to 15 residues. Germline V CDR1 and CDR2: SGDLS, YYNGEE. The CDR3 here is CASSVTGTSGNEQYF. CDR3 DNA sequence: TGTGCCAGCAGCGTTACCGGGACTAGCGGGAATGAGCAGTACTTC.

The gene calls are TRBV5-4 and TRBJ2-1; D is unclear. In germline, CDR1 is SGHNT, CDR2 YYREEE (reference sequence). This CDR3 spans 13 amino acids. Trimming cost V 3 bases and J 8 bases, with 12 bases left between them. CDR3 sequence reads: CASSWNRRDEQFF. For the CDR3, the DNA is TGTGCCAGCAGCTGGAACCGTAGAGATGAGCAGTTCTTC.

In this sample, this clonotype turned up a few times. The J gene is TRBJ2-1, the V gene TRBV11-3, with 12 nucleotides matching TRBD2. The length of the CDR3 is 16 residues. With 3 bases clipped from V and 4 bases from J, the junction kept 4 bases outside the gene matches. Germline-derived CDR1 and CDR2 are SGHNT and YENEEA. CDR3 sequence reads: CASSLASGRVYNEQFF. CDR3 nucleotide sequence: TGTGCCAGCAGCTTGGCTAGCGGGAGGGTATACAATGAGCAGTTCTTC.

The CDR3 coding sequence is TGTGCCAGCAGCTTAGCGGGACGGGTTGCCGAGCAGTACTTC. It codes for CASSLAGRVAEQYF. This chain connects TRBV7-9 to TRBJ2-5; perhaps D is TRBD1 or TRBD2 (5 bases each). TRBJ2-7 explains the end of the DNA better; the J call may be wrong. From germline, CDR1 is SEHNR and CDR2 FQNEAQ (reference sequence). CDR3 length: 14 residues.

The chain is built from TRBV13 and TRBJ2-7; D tentatively reads TRBD1 or TRBD2 (5 bases each). Trimming stripped 5 bases from V and 10 bases from J, with 18 bases between. CDR1 and CDR2 (germline): PRHDT, FYEKMQ (reference sequence). The CDR3 totals 13 residues. The CDR3 DNA follows: TGTGCCAGCAGCCCGGGGCACCCGGCTCCCCAGTACTTC. Translated: CASSPGHPAPQYF.

The V call is TRBV4-3, the J call TRBJ2-1; D tentatively fits TRBD1 or TRBD2 (6 bases each). The germline V gene encodes CDR1 LGHNA and CDR2 YSLEER. Trimming left V 1 base short and J 2 bases short, with 12 bases between. The CDR3 contains 16 residues. The CDR3 spells CASSQAEGGAYNEQFF. CDR3 nucleotide sequence: TGCGCCAGCAGCCAAGCTGAGGGGGGCGCCTACAATGAGCAGTTCTTC.

V usage is TRBV11-2 and J usage is TRBJ2-7; a weak D match, TRBD2 (5 bases). V lost 4 bases and J 7 bases, leaving 14 bases between the germline ends. The CDR3 spans 13 residues. The germline gives CDR1 SGHAT, CDR2 FQNNGV. The CDR3 loop reads CASSSDGVGEQYF. The DNA for the CDR3 is TGTGCCAGCAGCTCGGACGGGGTCGGTGAGCAGTACTTC.

The V call is TRBV30, the J call TRBJ2-5; D may be TRBD2 (6 bases). The CDR3 contains 15 residues. CDR1 is GTSNPN, CDR2 SVGIG, per germline (reference sequence). The V and J ends lost 0 bases and 2 bases respectively, with 13 bases between them. The CDR3 DNA sequence: TGTGCCTGGAGTGTATCTCTGGCGGGGCAAGAGACCCAGTACTTC. This sequence encodes CAWSVSLAGQETQYF.

This clonotype was detected ten times or more. The chain couples TRBV3-1 to TRBJ2-1; D may be TRBD1 (6 bases). CDR1 and CDR2 from the germline V gene are LGHDT and YNNKEL (reference sequence). CDR3 length equals 14 residues. Trimming left V 1 base short and J 7 bases short, with 11 bases between. The CDR3 sequence is CASSQVDRRNEQFF. The CDR3 nucleotides read TGTGCCAGCAGCCAAGTCGACAGGAGAAATGAGCAGTTCTTC.

This clonotype was observed a few times. The chain uses TRBV3-1 and TRBJ1-2; perhaps TRBD1 as D (5 bases). Trimming stripped 3 bases from V and 4 bases from J, with 12 bases between. From germline, CDR1 is LGHDT and CDR2 YNNKEL (reference sequence). CDR3 length: 14 residues. CDR3: CASSQPGTFYGYTF. The CDR3 DNA reads TGTGCCAGCAGCCAGCCCGGGACCTTCTATGGCTACACCTTC. The full variable domain, in which reference TRBV3-1 and TRBJ1-2 provide the parts outside the CDR3, is DTAVSQTPKYLVTQMGNDKSIKCEQNLGHDTMYWYKQDSKKFLKIMFSYNNKELIINETVPNRFSPKSPDKAHLNLHINSLELGDSAVYFCASSQPGTFYGYTFGSGTRLTVV.

This clonotype was observed a few times. CDR3 protein: CASSELRQQPQHF. The CDR3 region has the DNA TGTGCCAGCAGTGAACTCCGTCAACAGCCCCAGCATTTT. The gene calls are TRBV2 and TRBJ1-5; D uncertain. This CDR3 region has 13 residues. Germline V lookup: CDR1 SNHLY, CDR2 FYNNEI. The V end lost 2 bases, the J end lost 7 bases, and 9 bases lay between the germline ends.

In its sample, this clonotype was seen once. This chain joins TRBV4-2 and TRBJ1-2; D is perhaps TRBD1 (6 bases). The germline V and J ends were trimmed by 0 bases and 4 bases, with 9 bases remaining between them. Germline V gives CDR1 LGHNA, CDR2 YNFKEQ. The CDR3 contains 14 residues. CDR3 sequence (DNA): TGTGCCAGCAGCCAAGAGAGGGGGGCCTATGGCTACACCTTC. Translating gives CASSQERGAYGYTF.

This clonotype was detected many times. The chain uses TRBV29-1 and TRBJ2-7, with TRBD2 as a possible D gene (6 bases). This CDR3 is 13 amino acids long. Trimming left V 1 base short and J 4 bases short, with 11 bases between. The V gene's germline CDR1 is SQVTM and CDR2 ANQGSEA. The chain's CDR3 is CSVEVADKYEQYF. For the CDR3, the DNA is TGCAGCGTTGAAGTAGCGGATAAATACGAGCAGTACTTC.

The chain has TRBV7-9 and TRBJ2-7, with a possible D match to TRBD1 (5 bases). The CDR3 contains 14 residues. The ends were cut back, 5 bases at V and 0 bases at J, with 11 bases in the middle. Looked up from germline, CDR1 is SEHNR and CDR2 is FQNEAQ (reference sequence). The chain's CDR3 is CASSVVDSSYEQYF. For the CDR3, the DNA is TGTGCCAGCAGCGTAGTCGACAGCTCCTACGAGCAGTACTTC.